This record concerns one T cell receptor beta chain sequence. Its specificity is unknown. This specimen comes from a study of T cells in localized non-small cell lung cancer. Assay used: immunoSEQ multiplex PCR; TCRdb lists only in-frame clones, some missing. The data contain 61,000 or so clones, 75% to 90% of them singletons. Study findings and constraints: Among blood samples, higher T cell density accompanied longer overall survival.

V was clipped by 6 bases and J by 5 bases; unmatched bases: 5. The CDR3 is 14 residues long. The germline V gene encodes CDR1 MNHEY and CDR2 SMNVEV (reference sequence). This rearrangement joins TRBV27 to TRBJ2-2; TRBD1 agrees at 8 bases. Sample: peripheral blood, taken before any cancer treatment. The TCR comes from a woman between 35 and 70 years old with stage I lung adenocarcinoma. The CDR3 region has the DNA TGTGCCAGCAGACTTCAGGGGGCAACCGGGGAGCTGTTTTTT. Its protein is CASRLQGATGELFF.